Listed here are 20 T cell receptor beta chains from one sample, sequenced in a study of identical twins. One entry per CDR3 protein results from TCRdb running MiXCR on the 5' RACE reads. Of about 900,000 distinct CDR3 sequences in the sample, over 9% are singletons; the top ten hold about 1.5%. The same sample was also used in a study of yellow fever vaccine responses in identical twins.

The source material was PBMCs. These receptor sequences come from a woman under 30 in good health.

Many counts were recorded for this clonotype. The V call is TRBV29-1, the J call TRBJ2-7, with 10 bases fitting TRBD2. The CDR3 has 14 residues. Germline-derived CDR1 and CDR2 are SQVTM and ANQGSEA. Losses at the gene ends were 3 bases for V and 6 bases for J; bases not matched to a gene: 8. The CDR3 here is CSVEPSGSSGEQYF. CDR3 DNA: TGCAGCGTTGAGCCTAGCGGGAGTTCGGGCGAGCAGTACTTC.

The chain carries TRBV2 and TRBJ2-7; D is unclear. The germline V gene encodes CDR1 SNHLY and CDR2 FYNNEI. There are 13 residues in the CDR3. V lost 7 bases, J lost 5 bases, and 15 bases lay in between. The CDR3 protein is CASIGFRANEQYF. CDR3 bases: TGTGCCAGCATCGGATTCCGGGCCAACGAGCAGTACTTC. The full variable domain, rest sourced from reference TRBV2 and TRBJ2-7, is EPEVTQTPSHQVTQMGQEVILRCVPISNHLYFYWYRQILGQKVEFLVSFYNNEISEKSEIFDDQFSVERPDGSNFTLKIRSTKLEDSAMYFCASIGFRANEQYFGPGTRLTVT.

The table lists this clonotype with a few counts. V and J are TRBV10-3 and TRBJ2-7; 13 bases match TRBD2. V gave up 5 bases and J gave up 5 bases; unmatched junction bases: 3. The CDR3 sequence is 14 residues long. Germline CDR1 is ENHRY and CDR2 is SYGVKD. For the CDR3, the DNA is TGTGCCATCAGTAGGACTAGCGGGAGACACGAGCAGTACTTC. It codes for CAISRTSGRHEQYF.

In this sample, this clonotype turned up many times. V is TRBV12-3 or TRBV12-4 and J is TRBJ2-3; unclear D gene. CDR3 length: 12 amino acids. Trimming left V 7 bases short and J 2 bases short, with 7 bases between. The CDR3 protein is CASTWSTDTQYF. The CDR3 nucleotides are TGTGCCAGCACATGGTCCACAGATACGCAGTATTTT.

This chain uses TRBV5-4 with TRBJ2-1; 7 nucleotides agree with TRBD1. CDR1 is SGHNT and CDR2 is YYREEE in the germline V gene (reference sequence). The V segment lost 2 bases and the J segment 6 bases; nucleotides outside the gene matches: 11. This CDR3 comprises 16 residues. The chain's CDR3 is CASSFKGAPPGNEQFF. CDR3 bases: TGTGCCAGCAGCTTCAAGGGGGCCCCCCCTGGCAATGAGCAGTTCTTC. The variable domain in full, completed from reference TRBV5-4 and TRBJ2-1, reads ETGVTQSPTHLIKTRGQQVTLRCSSQSGHNTVSWYQQALGQGPQFIFQYYREEENGRGNFPPRFSGLQFPNYSSELNVNALELDDSALYLCASSFKGAPPGNEQFFGPGTRLTVL.

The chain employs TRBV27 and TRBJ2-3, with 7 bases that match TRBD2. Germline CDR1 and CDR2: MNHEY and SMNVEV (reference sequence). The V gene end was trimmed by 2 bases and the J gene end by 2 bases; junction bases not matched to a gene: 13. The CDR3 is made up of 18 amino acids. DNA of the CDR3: TGTGCCAGCAGTTTAGCGGGAGTAGGAATTAAAAACACAGATACGCAGTATTTT. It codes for CASSLAGVGIKNTDTQYF.

The CDR3 protein is CASSQNGQGGETQYF. The DNA of the CDR3 is TGTGCCAGCAGCCAAAACGGACAGGGAGGGGAGACCCAGTACTTC. V is TRBV4-2 and J is TRBJ2-5; weak D call: TRBD1 (8 bases). The CDR3 covers 15 residues. Per germline, CDR1 LGHNA and CDR2 YNFKEQ. V lost 2 bases and J 5 bases, leaving 15 bases between the germline ends.

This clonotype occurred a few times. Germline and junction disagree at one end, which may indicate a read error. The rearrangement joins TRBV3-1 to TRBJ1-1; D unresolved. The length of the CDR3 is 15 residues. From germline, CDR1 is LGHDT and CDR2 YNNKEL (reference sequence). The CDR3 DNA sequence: TGTGCCAGCAGCGAAGAGTACCTTTCGAACACTGAAGCTTTCTTT. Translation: CASSEEYLSNTEAFF.

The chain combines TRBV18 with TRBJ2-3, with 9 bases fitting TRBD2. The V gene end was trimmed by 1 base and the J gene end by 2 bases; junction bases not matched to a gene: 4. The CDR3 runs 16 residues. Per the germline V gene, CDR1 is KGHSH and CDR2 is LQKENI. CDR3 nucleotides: TGTGCCAGCTCACCACGGGCTAGCGGGATCACAGATACGCAGTATTTT. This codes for CASSPRASGITDTQYF.

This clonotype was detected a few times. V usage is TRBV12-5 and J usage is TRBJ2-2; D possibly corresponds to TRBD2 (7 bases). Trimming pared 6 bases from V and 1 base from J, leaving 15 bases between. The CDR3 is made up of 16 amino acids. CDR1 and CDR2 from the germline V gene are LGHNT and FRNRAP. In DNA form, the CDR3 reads TGTGCTAGTGGCCCGGAGGGGGGGGGGAACACCGGGGAGCTGTTTTTT. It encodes CASGPEGGGNTGELFF.

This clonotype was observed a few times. For the CDR3, the DNA is TGTGCCAGCAGCCTGGGATTTACGGGAACTGAAGCTTTCTTT. Residues: CASSLGFTGTEAFF. The chain has TRBV3-1 and TRBJ1-1; D unclear. V shed 4 bases and J shed 5 bases, with 14 bases lying between them. Germline CDR1 reads LGHDT; CDR2 reads YNNKEL (reference sequence). The CDR3 totals 14 residues.

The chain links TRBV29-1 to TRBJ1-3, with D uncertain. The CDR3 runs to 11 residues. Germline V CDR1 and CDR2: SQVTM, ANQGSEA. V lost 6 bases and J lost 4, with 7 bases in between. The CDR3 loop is CSVMTGNTIYF. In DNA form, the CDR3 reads TGCAGCGTGATGACAGGAAACACCATATATTTT.

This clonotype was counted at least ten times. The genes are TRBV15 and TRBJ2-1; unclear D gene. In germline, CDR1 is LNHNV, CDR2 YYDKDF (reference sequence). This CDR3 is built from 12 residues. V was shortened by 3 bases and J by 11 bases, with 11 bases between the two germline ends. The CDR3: CATSRGEVQQFF. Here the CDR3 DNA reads TGTGCCACCAGCAGGGGTGAGGTCCAGCAGTTCTTC.

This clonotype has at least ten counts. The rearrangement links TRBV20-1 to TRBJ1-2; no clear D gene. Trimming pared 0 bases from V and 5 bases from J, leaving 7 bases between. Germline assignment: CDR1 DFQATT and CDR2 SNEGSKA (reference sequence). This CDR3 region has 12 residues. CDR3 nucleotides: TGCAGTGCTAGAGATCTTCAATATGGCTACACCTTC. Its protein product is CSARDLQYGYTF.

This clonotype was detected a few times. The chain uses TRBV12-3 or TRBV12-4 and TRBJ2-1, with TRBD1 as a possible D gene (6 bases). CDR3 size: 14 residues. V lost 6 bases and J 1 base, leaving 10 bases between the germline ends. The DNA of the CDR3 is TGTGCCAGCAGGCCGGGGACATCCTACAATGAGCAGTTCTTC. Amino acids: CASRPGTSYNEQFF.

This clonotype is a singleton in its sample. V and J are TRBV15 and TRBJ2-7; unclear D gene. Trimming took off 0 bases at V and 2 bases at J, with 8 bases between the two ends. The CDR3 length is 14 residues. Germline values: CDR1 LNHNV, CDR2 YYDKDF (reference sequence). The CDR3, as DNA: TGTGCCACCAGCAGAGATAAGGGCCCCTACGAGCAGTACTTC. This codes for CATSRDKGPYEQYF.

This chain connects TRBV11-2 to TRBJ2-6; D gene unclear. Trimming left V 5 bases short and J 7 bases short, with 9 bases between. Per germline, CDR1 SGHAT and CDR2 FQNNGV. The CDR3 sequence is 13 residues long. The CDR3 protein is CASSRLDANVLTF. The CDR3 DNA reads TGTGCCAGCAGCCGCCTGGATGCCAACGTCCTGACTTTC.

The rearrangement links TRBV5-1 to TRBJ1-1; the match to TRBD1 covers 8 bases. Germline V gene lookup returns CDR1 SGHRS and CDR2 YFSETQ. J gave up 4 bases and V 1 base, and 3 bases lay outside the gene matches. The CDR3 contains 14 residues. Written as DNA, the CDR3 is TGCGCCAGCAGCTTGACCCAGGGGGCCACTGAAGCTTTCTTT. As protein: CASSLTQGATEAFF.

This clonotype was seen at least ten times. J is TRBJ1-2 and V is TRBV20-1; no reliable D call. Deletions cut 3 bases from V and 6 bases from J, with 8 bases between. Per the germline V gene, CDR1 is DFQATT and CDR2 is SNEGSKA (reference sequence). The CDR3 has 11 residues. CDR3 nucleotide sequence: TGCAGTGCTAGGGGTTGGGATGGCTACACCTTC. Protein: CSARGWDGYTF.

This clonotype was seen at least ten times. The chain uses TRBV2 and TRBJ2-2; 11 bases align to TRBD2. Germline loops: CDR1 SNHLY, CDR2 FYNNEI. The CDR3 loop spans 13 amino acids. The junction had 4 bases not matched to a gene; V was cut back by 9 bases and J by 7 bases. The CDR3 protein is CASSGREGGELFF. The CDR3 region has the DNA TGTGCCAGTAGCGGGAGGGAAGGCGGGGAGCTGTTTTTT.